A selection of T cell receptor beta chains follows, all from one sample in a study of cytomegalovirus exposure and HLA in healthy donors. Sequencing used immunoSEQ multiplex PCR; TCRdb keeps in-frame clones, though not all of them. The listing records approximately 30,000 clones. Sequenced material: PBMCs. Receptors were obtained from a woman aged 35 to 49 in good health and CMV-seropositive. The CDR3 runs from the conserved cysteine through the conserved F or W. Each record gives: V gene, J gene, D gene, CDR3 length, CDR3 DNA, CDR3 protein. The D gene is left open where the match is weak.

v_gene: TRBV10-2
j_gene: TRBJ2-1
d_gene: TRBD2
len: 15
CDR3nt: TGCGCCAGCAGGGTAGCGGGAGGGCCCTACAATGAGCAGTTCTTC
CDR3aa: CASRVAGGPYNEQFF

v_gene: TRBV5-6
j_gene: TRBJ1-1
d_gene: .
len: 12
CDR3nt: TGTGCCAGCAGCTGGGGGGTCACTGAAGCTTTCTTT
CDR3aa: CASSWGVTEAFF

v_gene: TRBV30
j_gene: TRBJ2-5
d_gene: .
len: 15
CDR3nt: TGTGCCGGGAGTGTAGATGGGGGGGGCTGGGAGACCCAGTACTTC
CDR3aa: CAGSVDGGGWETQYF

v_gene: TRBV6-4
j_gene: TRBJ1-2
d_gene: TRBD1
len: 14
CDR3nt: TGTGCCAGCAGTGCAGGGGGGAGCGGCTATGGCTACACCTTC
CDR3aa: CASSAGGSGYGYTF

v_gene: TRBV9
j_gene: TRBJ2-3
d_gene: .
len: 16
CDR3nt: TGTGCCAGCAGCACACCTAGACGGGTGAACACAGATACGCAGTATTTT
CDR3aa: CASSTPRRVNTDTQYF

v_gene: TRBV4-1
j_gene: TRBJ2-7
d_gene: .
len: 19
CDR3nt: TGCGCCAGCAGCCAAGAAGGTAGGAGAGCTAGACAGTCTTCCTACGAGCAGTACTTC
CDR3aa: CASSQEGRRARQSSYEQYF

v_gene: TRBV7-9
j_gene: TRBJ1-3
d_gene: .
len: 18
CDR3nt: TGTGCCAGCAGCTTAGGCGGGGGGCGGCGTATCTCTGGAAACACCATATATTTT
CDR3aa: CASSLGGGRRISGNTIYF

v_gene: TRBV14
j_gene: TRBJ1-3
d_gene: .
len: 15
CDR3nt: TGTGCCAGCAGCCAAGGCGGCGGCTCTGGAAACACCATATATTTT
CDR3aa: CASSQGGGSGNTIYF

v_gene: TRBV9
j_gene: TRBJ2-2
d_gene: TRBD2
len: 15
CDR3nt: TGTGCCAGCAGCCCCACTAGCGCCTTACCCGGGGAGCTGTTTTTT
CDR3aa: CASSPTSALPGELFF

v_gene: TRBV4-1
j_gene: TRBJ2-2
d_gene: .
len: 17
CDR3nt: TGCGCCAGCAGCCATGAGGAGGCGGCCCTGAACACCGGGGAGCTGTTTTTT
CDR3aa: CASSHEEAALNTGELFF

v_gene: TRBV4-2
j_gene: TRBJ2-1
d_gene: .
len: 14
CDR3nt: TGTGCCAGCAGCCAAATGGGGGGGCACAATGAGCAGTTCTTC
CDR3aa: CASSQMGGHNEQFF

v_gene: TRBV7-6
j_gene: TRBJ1-5
d_gene: .
len: 15
CDR3nt: TGTGCCAGCAGCCGATGGGGGGGCAGGGACCAGCCCCAGCATTTT
CDR3aa: CASSRWGGRDQPQHF

v_gene: TRBV27
j_gene: TRBJ2-5
d_gene: .
len: 15
CDR3nt: TGTGCCAGCAGTTTTCTTCAGGGCCTCCAAGAGACCCAGTACTTC
CDR3aa: CASSFLQGLQETQYF

v_gene: TRBV2
j_gene: TRBJ1-1
d_gene: .
len: 15
CDR3nt: TGTGCCAGCAGTGAGGACATGACCTTGAACACTGAAGCTTTCTTT
CDR3aa: CASSEDMTLNTEAFF

v_gene: TRBV6-5
j_gene: TRBJ2-1
d_gene: TRBD2
len: 15
CDR3nt: TGTGCCAGCAGTTACTCGACTAGCGGGAACAATGAGCAGTTCTTC
CDR3aa: CASSYSTSGNNEQFF

v_gene: TRBV5-4
j_gene: TRBJ1-1
d_gene: TRBD1
len: 14
CDR3nt: TGTGCCAGCAGCCTCGACAGGGGGCGCACTGAAGCTTTCTTT
CDR3aa: CASSLDRGRTEAFF

v_gene: TRBV5-1
j_gene: TRBJ1-1
d_gene: TRBD1
len: 14
CDR3nt: TGCGCCAGCAGCCTTGACAGGGGGCCCACTGAAGCTTTCTTT
CDR3aa: CASSLDRGPTEAFF

v_gene: TRBV7-6
j_gene: TRBJ2-7
d_gene: .
len: 13
CDR3nt: TGTGCCAGCAGCTTAGCTCGCAGGGACGAGCAGTACTTC
CDR3aa: CASSLARRDEQYF

v_gene: TRBV7-2
j_gene: TRBJ2-3
d_gene: .
len: 14
CDR3nt: TGTGCCAGCAGCTTATCAGGGGCGGTAGATACGCAGTATTTT
CDR3aa: CASSLSGAVDTQYF

v_gene: TRBV5-5
j_gene: TRBJ2-3
d_gene: TRBD1
len: 16
CDR3nt: TGTGCCAGCAGCGCCCCGGGACAGGGAAAGACAGATACGCAGTATTTT
CDR3aa: CASSAPGQGKTDTQYF

v_gene: TRBV6-5
j_gene: TRBJ2-5
d_gene: .
len: 14
CDR3nt: TGTGCCAGCAGTTACTCGACGGGGAAAGAGACCCAGTACTTC
CDR3aa: CASSYSTGKETQYF

v_gene: TRBV7-7
j_gene: TRBJ2-5
d_gene: .
len: 14
CDR3nt: TGTGCCAGCAGCGCACGCAGGGAACAAGAGACCCAGTACTTC
CDR3aa: CASSARREQETQYF

v_gene: TRBV5-4
j_gene: TRBJ1-2
d_gene: TRBD1
len: 14
CDR3nt: TGTGCCAGCAGCATGGGACAGGGCGGGTATGGCTACACCTTC
CDR3aa: CASSMGQGGYGYTF

v_gene: TRBV27
j_gene: TRBJ2-7
d_gene: TRBD1
len: 14
CDR3nt: TGTGCCAGCAGTTTATTGACAGGGCCTTACGAGCAGTACTTC
CDR3aa: CASSLLTGPYEQYF

v_gene: TRBV28
j_gene: TRBJ2-5
d_gene: .
len: 16
CDR3nt: TGTGCCAGCAGCGCTCCAGCCCGACTCGCGGGGGAGACCCAGTACTTC
CDR3aa: CASSAPARLAGETQYF

v_gene: TRBV5-1
j_gene: TRBJ2-2
d_gene: TRBD2
len: 16
CDR3nt: TGCGCCAGCAGCACACTACTAGCGGGAAGTGGCGGGGAGCTGTTTTTT
CDR3aa: CASSTLLAGSGGELFF

v_gene: TRBV6-5
j_gene: TRBJ2-7
d_gene: .
len: 11
CDR3nt: TGTGCCAGCAGTTACTTAGACGAGCAGTACTTC
CDR3aa: CASSYLDEQYF

v_gene: TRBV10-3
j_gene: TRBJ2-7
d_gene: .
len: 16
CDR3nt: TGTGCCATCAGTGAGTCGACGCCCAGGGGGGCGCACGAGCAGTACTTC
CDR3aa: CAISESTPRGAHEQYF

v_gene: TRBV7-9
j_gene: TRBJ2-4
d_gene: TRBD2
len: 15
CDR3nt: TGTGCCAGCAGCTCGACTAGCGGGAGTAGCAACATTCAGTACTTC
CDR3aa: CASSSTSGSSNIQYF

v_gene: TRBV30
j_gene: TRBJ1-5
d_gene: TRBD1
len: 14
CDR3nt: TGTGCCTGGAGTGTGGGACAGGCGGGTCAGCACCAGCATTTT
CDR3aa: CAWSVGQAGQHQHF

v_gene: TRBV5-6
j_gene: TRBJ2-5
d_gene: TRBD2
len: 15
CDR3nt: TGTGCCAGCAGCTCACTAGCGGGAGCACAAGAGACCCAGTACTTC
CDR3aa: CASSSLAGAQETQYF

v_gene: TRBV5-4
j_gene: TRBJ2-5
d_gene: .
len: 12
CDR3nt: TGTGCCAGCAGCTCAGTCCAAGAGACCCAGTACTTC
CDR3aa: CASSSVQETQYF

v_gene: TRBV11-2
j_gene: TRBJ1-2
d_gene: .
len: 13
CDR3nt: TGTGCCAGCAGCTTCTACAGGAACTATGGCTACACCTTC
CDR3aa: CASSFYRNYGYTF

v_gene: TRBV28
j_gene: TRBJ1-1
d_gene: .
len: 14
CDR3nt: TGTGCCAGCATTCTCCTCGGGAGCGACACTGAAGCTTTCTTT
CDR3aa: CASILLGSDTEAFF

v_gene: TRBV6-5
j_gene: TRBJ1-5
d_gene: .
len: 15
CDR3nt: TGTGCCAGCAGTCAACTGAAGGGGGGCAATCAGCCCCAGCATTTT
CDR3aa: CASSQLKGGNQPQHF

v_gene: TRBV7-3
j_gene: TRBJ2-3
d_gene: .
len: 15
CDR3nt: TGTGCCAGCAGCTTAATGGGGAGCTACACAGATACGCAGTATTTT
CDR3aa: CASSLMGSYTDTQYF

v_gene: TRBV18
j_gene: TRBJ2-5
d_gene: TRBD2
len: 17
CDR3nt: TGTGCCAGCTCACTACGGACTAGCGGGAGTAGGCTAGAGACCCAGTACTTC
CDR3aa: CASSLRTSGSRLETQYF

v_gene: TRBV6-5
j_gene: TRBJ1-1
d_gene: .
len: 13
CDR3nt: TGTGCCTCGGGTTGGTCGGGGAACACTGAAGCTTTCTTT
CDR3aa: CASGWSGNTEAFF

v_gene: TRBV10-2
j_gene: TRBJ2-7
d_gene: .
len: 13
CDR3nt: TGCGCCAGCAGTGAGTCGAGTCCCTACGAGCAGTACTTC
CDR3aa: CASSESSPYEQYF

v_gene: TRBV11-1
j_gene: TRBJ2-7
d_gene: .
len: 17
CDR3nt: TGTGCCAGCAGCTTAGCGAAAGGTCAACAGGAGACCTACGAGCAGTACTTC
CDR3aa: CASSLAKGQQETYEQYF

v_gene: TRBV19
j_gene: TRBJ2-7
d_gene: TRBD1
len: 14
CDR3nt: TGTGCCAGTAGTGCCCGGACAGGGGGCCACGAGCAGTACTTC
CDR3aa: CASSARTGGHEQYF

v_gene: TRBV11-1
j_gene: TRBJ2-7
d_gene: TRBD2
len: 15
CDR3nt: TGTGCCAGCAGCGGCTCCGGGACTAGCACCTACGAGCAGTACTTC
CDR3aa: CASSGSGTSTYEQYF

v_gene: TRBV29-1
j_gene: TRBJ2-1
d_gene: .
len: 13
CDR3nt: TGCAGCGTTGAATTAATGTTATACAATGAGCAGTTCTTC
CDR3aa: CSVELMLYNEQFF

v_gene: TRBV15
j_gene: TRBJ2-1
d_gene: TRBD2
len: 14
CDR3nt: TGTGCCACCAGCAGACTAGCGGGGGTGGGTGAGCAGTTCTTC
CDR3aa: CATSRLAGVGEQFF

v_gene: TRBV9
j_gene: TRBJ2-1
d_gene: TRBD2
len: 15
CDR3nt: TGTGCCAGCAGCGTAGACCTAGCGGGAGGGAATGAGCAGTTCTTC
CDR3aa: CASSVDLAGGNEQFF

v_gene: TRBV18
j_gene: TRBJ2-7
d_gene: TRBD2
len: 16
CDR3nt: TGTGCCAGCTCGGAGGGACTAGCGGGGACCCCCTACGAGCAGTACTTC
CDR3aa: CASSEGLAGTPYEQYF

v_gene: TRBV5-6
j_gene: TRBJ2-1
d_gene: .
len: 14
CDR3nt: TGTGCCAGCAGCTTGGGATGGGGCCGGAATGAGCAGTTCTTC
CDR3aa: CASSLGWGRNEQFF

v_gene: TRBV2
j_gene: TRBJ1-1
d_gene: .
len: 11
CDR3nt: TGTGCCAGCCTGGGGGGGGCTGAAGCTTTCTTT
CDR3aa: CASLGGAEAFF

v_gene: TRBV28
j_gene: TRBJ1-1
d_gene: .
len: 13
CDR3nt: TGTGCCAGCAGAAGATCAGGGAACACTGAAGCTTTCTTT
CDR3aa: CASRRSGNTEAFF

v_gene: TRBV20-1
j_gene: TRBJ2-5
d_gene: .
len: 11
CDR3nt: TGCAGTGCTAACGGGCAAGAGACCCAGTACTTC
CDR3aa: CSANGQETQYF

v_gene: TRBV19
j_gene: TRBJ2-3
d_gene: TRBD1
len: 14
CDR3nt: TGTGCCAGTAGTACCCGGACAGGGACAGATACGCAGTATTTT
CDR3aa: CASSTRTGTDTQYF

v_gene: TRBV29-1
j_gene: TRBJ2-7
d_gene: .
len: 11
CDR3nt: TGCAGCGTTGCAAATGGAGCCGAGCAGTACTTC
CDR3aa: CSVANGAEQYF